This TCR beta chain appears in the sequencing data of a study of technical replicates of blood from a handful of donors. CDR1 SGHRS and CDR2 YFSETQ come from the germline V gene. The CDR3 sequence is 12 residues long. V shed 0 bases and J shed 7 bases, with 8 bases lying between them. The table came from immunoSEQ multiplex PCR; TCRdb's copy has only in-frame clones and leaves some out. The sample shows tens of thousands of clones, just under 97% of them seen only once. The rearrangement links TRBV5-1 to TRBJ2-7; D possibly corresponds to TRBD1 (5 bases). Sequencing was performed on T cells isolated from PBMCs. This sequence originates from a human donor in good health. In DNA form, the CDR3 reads TGCGCCAGCAGCTTGGTTTCAGGGGAGCAGTACTTC. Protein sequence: CASSLVSGEQYF.